The next 18 T cell receptor beta chains were all read from a single sample in a study of T cell responses to AZD1222 COVID-19 vaccine. Libraries were prepared by immunoSEQ multiplex PCR; TCRdb keeps only in-frame clonotypes and omits some of them. The table has around 99,000 clones, roughly nine tenths seen once; the top ten hold 3.5% to 5%. The specimen was peripheral blood, collected on day 0 of AZD1222 vaccination. Receptors were obtained from an adult in good health.

The rearrangement joins TRBV5-1 to TRBJ2-7; TRBD1 matches at 7 bases. Germline loops: CDR1 SGHRS, CDR2 YFSETQ. V gave up 4 bases and J gave up 5 bases; unmatched junction bases: 12. The CDR3 runs to 15 residues. The CDR3 loop reads CASSKIDRVSNEQYF. In DNA form, the CDR3 reads TGCGCCAGCAGCAAGATAGACAGGGTTAGTAACGAGCAGTACTTC.

J is TRBJ1-5 and V is TRBV7-6, with 8 bases aligning to TRBD1. The CDR3 loop spans 16 amino acids. CDR1 is SGHVS and CDR2 is FNYEAQ in the germline V gene. J gave up 0 bases and V 6 bases, and 7 bases lay outside the gene matches. The CDR3 sequence is CASRTHRGSSNQPQHF. In nucleotides, the CDR3 is TGTGCCAGCAGGACACACAGGGGGTCTAGCAATCAGCCCCAGCATTTT.

The chain links TRBV7-9 to TRBJ1-4, with D tentatively TRBD1 (6 bases). CDR1 SEHNR and CDR2 FQNEAQ come from the germline V gene (reference sequence). The CDR3 consists of 13 residues. V lost 8 bases to trimming and J lost 7 bases, with 14 bases between them. The CDR3 DNA follows: TGTGCCAGCGTCCGGGGGCGAGGTGAAAAACTGTTTTTT. As protein: CASVRGRGEKLFF.

This rearrangement joins TRBV14 to TRBJ1-2; 8 bases are shared with TRBD1. The ends lost 1 base at V and 3 bases at J; junction bases unmatched: 13. Germline V gene data show CDR1 as SGHDN and CDR2 as FVKESK. The CDR3 is 18 residues long. CDR3 sequence: CASSQVKALGDRHYGYTF. In nucleotides, the CDR3 is TGTGCCAGCAGCCAAGTAAAGGCCCTCGGGGACAGGCACTATGGCTACACCTTC.

The gene calls are TRBV19 and TRBJ1-2, with D possibly TRBD1 on 6 matching bases. Trimming cost V 10 bases and J 8 bases, with 29 bases left between them. The germline gives CDR1 LNHDA, CDR2 SQIVND (reference sequence). This CDR3 region has 16 residues. CDR3 in DNA: TGTGCCATCCTTGGGTATTCGGAGCGTGGACAGTTCGGCTACACCTTC. Its protein product is CAILGYSERGQFGYTF.

The chain joins TRBV7-6 to TRBJ2-1; TRBD2 matches at 10 bases. The CDR3 runs to 15 residues. Looked up from germline, CDR1 is SGHVS and CDR2 is FNYEAQ. Trimming cost V 7 bases and J 4 bases; bases outside gene matches: 7. CDR3: CASIRTSGSYNEQFF. CDR3 sequence (DNA): TGTGCCAGCATCCGGACTAGCGGTTCGTACAATGAGCAGTTCTTC.

The rearrangement uses TRBV28 and TRBJ1-1, with D hard to call. Germline V CDR1 and CDR2: MDHEN, SYDVKM. The CDR3 spans 13 residues. Trimming stripped 6 bases from V and 5 bases from J, with 13 bases between. In DNA, the CDR3 is TGTGCCAGCAGCAAACTGTTGAGGACTGAAGCTTTCTTT. It yields the protein CASSKLLRTEAFF.

CDR3 in DNA: TGTGCCAGCTCACCGCCATGGGATTCGTATGGCTACACCTTC. Residues: CASSPPWDSYGYTF. This rearrangement joins TRBV18 to TRBJ1-2; no firm D call. Germline loops: CDR1 KGHSH, CDR2 LQKENI. CDR3 length: 14 residues. V lost 3 bases and J 5 bases, leaving 13 bases between the germline ends.

This clone was counted only a few times. V usage is TRBV30 and J usage is TRBJ2-2, with no clear D. Trimming left V 3 bases short and J 6 bases short, with 14 bases between. The germline V gene encodes CDR1 GTSNPN and CDR2 SVGIG (reference sequence). The CDR3 is 14 residues long. CDR3 amino acids: CAWSASFGAGELFF. The CDR3 nucleotides are TGTGCCTGGAGCGCCTCCTTTGGGGCCGGGGAGCTGTTTTTT.

This rearrangement joins TRBV15 to TRBJ2-7; 7 bases are a match to TRBD2. Losses at the gene ends were 1 base for V and 2 bases for J; bases not matched to a gene: 8. The CDR3 totals 16 residues. CDR1 is LNHNV and CDR2 is YYDKDF in the germline V gene (reference sequence). As DNA, the CDR3 is TGTGCCACCAGCAGAGCGGCGGCTGGGAGGGCCTACGAGCAGTACTTC. Residues: CATSRAAAGRAYEQYF.

The chain recombines TRBV4-2 with TRBJ1-3; 7 bases agree with TRBD1. Per the germline V gene, CDR1 is LGHNA and CDR2 is YNFKEQ. This CDR3 comprises 16 residues. Trimming removed 3 bases from V and 0 bases from J; junction bases left unmatched: 5. The CDR3 spells CASSQGDSSSGNTIYF. CDR3 bases: TGTGCCAGCAGCCAGGGGGACAGCAGCTCTGGAAACACCATATATTTT.

The J gene is TRBJ1-1, the V gene TRBV7-2; D is unclear. CDR3 length: 16 amino acids. Germline CDR1 is SGHTA and CDR2 is FQGNSA. V dropped 1 base and J dropped 0 bases, with 12 bases sitting between them. The CDR3 protein is CASSLGDRRMNTEAFF. CDR3 coding DNA: TGTGCCAGCAGCTTAGGAGATCGAAGGATGAACACTGAAGCTTTCTTT.

This chain links TRBV6-2 or TRBV6-3 with TRBJ2-5, with D unresolved. CDR1 and CDR2 from the germline V gene are MNHEY and SVGEGT. Trimming stripped 5 bases from V and 2 bases from J, with 3 bases between. There are 11 residues in the CDR3. The CDR3 spells CASSKQETQYF. The CDR3 nucleotides are TGTGCCAGCAGTAAACAAGAGACCCAGTACTTC.

The chain employs TRBV5-1 and TRBJ1-4; 7 positions match TRBD1. CDR1 and CDR2 from the germline V gene are SGHRS and YFSETQ. Losses at the gene ends were 4 bases for V and 1 base for J; bases not matched to a gene: 13. The length of the CDR3 is 18 residues. For the CDR3, the DNA is TGCGCCAGCAGCGGCGGTCGAGGGACAGCACGAACTAATGAAAAACTGTTTTTT. As protein: CASSGGRGTARTNEKLFF.

This sequence joins TRBV18 and TRBJ1-2; a weak D match, TRBD1 (5 bases). This CDR3 has 14 amino acids. V gave up 4 bases and J gave up 0 bases, with 9 bases separating them. Germline lookup yields CDR1 KGHSH and CDR2 LQKENI. Written as DNA, the CDR3 is TGTGCCAGCTCACAGGGGCACACTAACTATGGCTACACCTTC. Its translation is CASSQGHTNYGYTF.

The genes are TRBV19 and TRBJ1-2; TRBD1 might be the D (6 bases). The CDR3 is made up of 13 amino acids. Germline V gene data show CDR1 as LNHDA and CDR2 as SQIVND (reference sequence). V was trimmed by 7 bases and J by 7 bases, leaving 16 bases between them. The DNA for the CDR3 is TGTGCCAGTAATCCGCTCGGGGGCATTGGCTACACCTTC. It specifies CASNPLGGIGYTF. The full variable domain, with the rest looked up from reference TRBV19 and TRBJ1-2, is DGGITQSPKYLFRKEGQNVTLSCEQNLNHDAMYWYRQDPGQGLRLIYYSQIVNDFQKGDIAEGYSVSREKKESFPLTVTSAQKNPTAFYLCASNPLGGIGYTFGSGTRLTVV.

This chain uses TRBV6-5 with TRBJ2-7; D unclear. This CDR3 has 13 amino acids. With 0 bases removed from V and 3 bases from J, the gap between germline ends came to 6 bases. CDR1 and CDR2 (germline): MNHEY, SVGAGI. CDR3 in amino acids: CASSYSSRYEQYF. CDR3 coding DNA: TGTGCCAGCAGTTACTCCTCGCGCTACGAGCAGTACTTC.

V is TRBV19 and J is TRBJ1-2, with D possibly TRBD1 on 6 matching bases. Per the germline V gene, CDR1 is LNHDA and CDR2 is SQIVND (reference sequence). Between the trimmed V and J ends, which lost 7 bases and 7 bases, there was a span of 28 bases. The CDR3 length is 17 residues. The CDR3 loop reads CASMGRHITGRGVGYTF. CDR3 nucleotide sequence: TGTGCCAGTATGGGACGTCACATCACAGGGCGCGGCGTTGGCTACACCTTC.